Each of the 12 T cell receptor beta chains below was sequenced from the same sample in a study of blood T cell repertoires in COVID-19. Produced via immunoSEQ multiplex PCR; TCRdb's table is partial and in-frame only. This table holds some 430,000 clones, about 90% found once. The sequenced material came from PBMCs or T cells enriched from blood (not recorded which). These TCRs come from a man between 18 and 35 years old who had recovered from COVID-19.

This chain uses TRBV10-1 with TRBJ2-7, with 7 bases identical to TRBD1. The length of the CDR3 is 13 residues. The V gene's germline CDR1 is WNHNN and CDR2 SYGVQD (reference sequence). The trim removed 7 bases at V and 2 bases at J, leaving 5 bases unmatched. CDR3: CASKGAKPYEQYF. As DNA, the CDR3 is TGCGCCAGCAAGGGGGCGAAACCCTACGAGCAGTACTTC.

This clone was detected only once. The rearrangement joins TRBV5-1 to TRBJ1-1; 7 positions match TRBD1. Germline V gives CDR1 SGHRS, CDR2 YFSETQ. The CDR3 totals 17 residues. After removal of 0 bases from V and 2 bases from J, the junction contained 10 bases not matched to a gene. This chain's CDR3 is CASSLGQGLSLNTEAFF. The CDR3 region has the DNA TGCGCCAGCAGCTTGGGACAGGGCCTCTCTCTTAACACTGAAGCTTTCTTT.

This chain joins TRBV2 and TRBJ1-2; TRBD1 matches at 8 bases. CDR3 length: 12 residues. Germline lookup yields CDR1 SNHLY and CDR2 FYNNEI. After removal of 10 bases from V and 3 bases from J, the junction contained 4 bases not matched to a gene. The CDR3 spells CATRDRYYGYTF. DNA of the CDR3: TGTGCCACCAGGGACAGGTACTATGGCTACACCTTC. The complete variable domain, with remaining parts taken from reference TRBV2 and TRBJ1-2, reads EPEVTQTPSHQVTQMGQEVILRCVPISNHLYFYWYRQILGQKVEFLVSFYNNEISEKSEIFDDQFSVERPDGSNFTLKIRSTKLEDSAMYFCATRDRYYGYTFGSGTRLTVV.

The chain carries TRBV30 and TRBJ1-5; 8 nucleotides agree with TRBD1. Germline loops: CDR1 GTSNPN, CDR2 SVGIG (reference sequence). The V and J ends lost 2 bases and 2 bases, in that order; junction bases with no gene match: 5. The CDR3 is 15 amino acids. CDR3 protein: CAWSSPGQGNQPQHF. CDR3 coding DNA: TGTGCCTGGAGTTCTCCGGGACAGGGCAATCAGCCCCAGCATTTT.

The V call is TRBV28, the J call TRBJ2-7, with 8 bases identical to TRBD2. CDR1 is MDHEN and CDR2 is SYDVKM in the germline V gene. Losses at the gene ends were 5 bases for V and 4 bases for J; bases not matched to a gene: 7. This CDR3 has 14 residues. CDR3 DNA sequence: TGTGCCAGCAGTCCCCCAGCGGGAGTGTACGAGCAGTACTTC. Protein sequence: CASSPPAGVYEQYF.

The CDR3 sequence: CASSLASGQGYSPLHF. Written as DNA, the CDR3 is TGCGCCAGCAGCTTGGCATCCGGACAGGGTTACTCACCCCTCCACTTT. V is TRBV5-1 and J is TRBJ1-6, with 8 bases lining up with TRBD1. CDR1 and CDR2 from the germline V gene are SGHRS and YFSETQ. The CDR3 runs to 16 residues. Trimming removed 0 bases from V and 10 bases from J; junction bases left unmatched: 9.

The CDR3 here is CASSLLGMEDGYTF. CDR3 DNA: TGTGCCAGCAGTTTATTGGGGATGGAGGATGGCTACACCTTC. This chain uses TRBV27 with TRBJ1-2; D not resolved. V shed 1 base and J shed 6 bases, with 12 bases lying between them. Germline V gene lookup returns CDR1 MNHEY and CDR2 SMNVEV (reference sequence). This CDR3 region has 14 residues.

V usage is TRBV19 and J usage is TRBJ1-6; D is possibly TRBD1 (6 bases). The germline CDR1 and CDR2 sequences are LNHDA and SQIVND (reference sequence). The germline V and J ends were trimmed by 4 bases and 7 bases, with 17 bases remaining between them. The CDR3 is made up of 16 amino acids. The CDR3 protein is CASSSRDRTENSPLHF. CDR3 bases: TGTGCCAGTAGTAGTCGGGATCGGACAGAGAATTCACCCCTCCACTTT.

At least ten counts were recorded for this clone. This chain joins TRBV6-1 and TRBJ1-2; TRBD1 agrees at 7 bases. The CDR3 sequence is 16 residues long. The germline CDR1 and CDR2 sequences are MNHNS and SASEGT. V lost 0 bases to trimming and J lost 0 bases; unmatched junction nucleotides: 4. CDR3 DNA sequence: TGTGCCAGCAGTGAAGCGCCGGGACAGCCTAACTATGGCTACACCTTC. Residues: CASSEAPGQPNYGYTF.

The chain carries TRBV19 and TRBJ1-1, with D unclear. V lost 2 bases and J lost 8, with 12 bases in between. This CDR3 has 13 amino acids. Germline V CDR1 and CDR2: LNHDA, SQIVND (reference sequence). This CDR3 reads CASSIILGREAFF. CDR3 coding DNA: TGTGCCAGTAGTATAATTCTAGGCAGAGAAGCTTTCTTT.

The DNA for the CDR3 is TGTGCCACCAGTGAAACTCTAGCGGGGTTAAGCACAGATACGCAGTATTTT. Its translation is CATSETLAGLSTDTQYF. The genes are TRBV24-1 and TRBJ2-3, with 9 bases aligning to TRBD2. The CDR3 totals 17 residues. The germline CDR1 and CDR2 sequences are KGHDR and SFDVKD. With V trimmed by 4 bases and J by 0 bases, 7 bases remained unmatched.

This chain connects TRBV7-3 to TRBJ2-1, with TRBD2 matching 11 bases. Germline V gives CDR1 SGHTA, CDR2 FQGTGA. J was trimmed by 2 bases and V by 1 base; bases with no gene match: 7. The CDR3 length is 18 residues. DNA of the CDR3: TGTGCCAGCAGCTTAAAGCCTAGCGGGGGGCCGCCCTACAATGAGCAGTTCTTC. Amino acids: CASSLKPSGGPPYNEQFF.